Following are 22 T cell receptor beta chains from one sample sequenced in a study of T-cell reconstitution after alpha-beta-depleted transplantation in children. During its preparation, the TCRbeta library received unique molecular identifiers. TCRdb used MiXCR to reprocess the PCR reads, holding one entry per CDR3 protein. The table shows a few hundred thousand distinct CDR3 sequences, with 8% to 10% occurring only once. The source material was PBMCs from the stem cell graft donor, sampled from the stem cell graft. The receptors come from a human donor who donated a stem cell graft to a child with acute lymphoblastic leukemia.

The table lists this clonotype with a few counts. V usage is TRBV6-5 and J usage is TRBJ1-2; TRBD1 is a possible D gene (5 bases). V lost 0 bases to trimming and J lost 5 bases, with 13 bases between them. Germline V CDR1 and CDR2: MNHEY, SVGAGI. The CDR3 covers 15 residues. CDR3 nucleotide sequence: TGTGCCAGCAGTTACTCCCAGGGTGGCCCTTATGGCTACACCTTC. Protein product: CASSYSQGGPYGYTF.

This clonotype was seen repeatedly, ten times or more. The chain carries TRBV11-3 and TRBJ2-2, with D possibly being TRBD1 (6 bases). This CDR3 has 15 residues. Germline assignment: CDR1 SGHNT and CDR2 YENEEA. Trimming took 3 bases from V and 1 from J, leaving 9 bases between them. CDR3 DNA sequence: TGTGCCAGCAGCTTTGGCAGGGGGAACACCGGGGAGCTGTTTTTT. It specifies CASSFGRGNTGELFF.

The chain has TRBV12-3 or TRBV12-4 and TRBJ1-1; D not certain. The CDR3 covers 13 residues. The V and J ends lost 1 base and 11 bases respectively, with 14 bases between them. The CDR3 loop is CASSLGEGIGAFF. CDR3 nucleotides: TGTGCCAGCAGTTTAGGGGAGGGAATCGGTGCTTTCTTT.

This clonotype was seen ten or more times. The chain is built from TRBV24-1 and TRBJ2-1, with 13 bases that match TRBD2. J lost 8 bases, V lost 9 bases, and 12 bases had no gene match. Looked up from germline, CDR1 is KGHDR and CDR2 is SFDVKD. The CDR3 has 16 residues. The CDR3 spells CATGNLLAGGPDEQFF. In DNA form, the CDR3 reads TGTGCCACCGGAAACCTACTAGCGGGGGGGCCCGATGAGCAGTTCTTC.

V usage is TRBV11-2 and J usage is TRBJ2-7; 7 bases match TRBD2. This CDR3 has 15 amino acids. Germline V gene data show CDR1 as SGHAT and CDR2 as FQNNGV. J gave up 4 bases and V 0 bases, and 6 bases lay outside the gene matches. The CDR3 coding sequence is TGTGCCAGCAGCTTAGAATTGGGAGGGATTTACGAGCAGTACTTC. Translation: CASSLELGGIYEQYF.

This clonotype has just a few counts. V usage is TRBV5-1 and J usage is TRBJ2-7; possibly TRBD1 or TRBD2 for D (6 bases each). The V gene's germline CDR1 is SGHRS and CDR2 YFSETQ. V lost 0 bases to trimming and J lost 0 bases, with 13 bases between them. This CDR3 has 16 amino acids. The CDR3 nucleotides read TGCGCCAGCAGCTTGGAGGGGGGTCCGCGCTCCTACGAGCAGTACTTC. It translates to CASSLEGGPRSYEQYF.

This clonotype was seen ten or more times. This chain uses TRBV12-3 or TRBV12-4 with TRBJ2-2; 7 bases are shared with TRBD2. V shed 4 bases, J shed 2 bases, and the junction held 7 bases outside the gene matches. This CDR3 spans 16 amino acids. The CDR3 sequence is CASSWEGRPNTGELFF. CDR3 bases: TGTGCCAGCAGTTGGGAGGGTAGGCCCAACACCGGGGAGCTGTTTTTT.

The chain uses TRBV11-2 and TRBJ2-5, with D possibly being TRBD1 or TRBD2 (5 bases each). Germline V CDR1 and CDR2: SGHAT, FQNNGV. The CDR3 sequence is 16 residues long. Trimming stripped 2 bases from V and 3 bases from J, with 16 bases between. The CDR3 region is CASSLIGDRREETQYF. The CDR3 bases are TGTGCCAGCAGCTTAATTGGGGACCGGCGGGAAGAGACCCAGTACTTC.

The chain joins TRBV12-3 or TRBV12-4 to TRBJ2-3, with TRBD1 matching over 12 bases. The CDR3 extends over 16 amino acids. The V segment lost 1 base and the J segment 9 bases; nucleotides outside the gene matches: 8. CDR3 sequence (DNA): TGTGCCAGCAGTTTAGGGGGACAGGGGGCTCGTATGACGCAGTATTTT. It translates to CASSLGGQGARMTQYF.

The rearrangement links TRBV6-1 to TRBJ2-7; D might be TRBD1 (6 bases). The length of the CDR3 is 15 residues. V was trimmed by 6 bases and J by 1 base, leaving 16 bases between them. Germline CDR1 is MNHNS and CDR2 is SASEGT. The CDR3 DNA follows: TGTGCCAGCAGCACCGGGACATCAGGATCCTACGAGCAGTACTTC. Translation gives CASSTGTSGSYEQYF.

In its sample, this clonotype was seen a few times. This chain connects TRBV19 to TRBJ2-1, with 12 nucleotides matching TRBD2. The germline V gene has CDR1 LNHDA and CDR2 SQIVND (reference sequence). The CDR3 runs 14 residues. With V trimmed by 10 bases and J by 3 bases, 4 bases remained unmatched. The CDR3 DNA reads as TGTGCCACTAGCGGGGGGGCCTTCTACAATGAGCAGTTCTTC. Translating it yields CATSGGAFYNEQFF.

The chain combines TRBV29-1 with TRBJ1-2; 8 bases map to TRBD1. Germline V gene data show CDR1 as SQVTM and CDR2 as ANQGSEA. There are 11 residues in the CDR3. The V gene end was trimmed by 6 bases and the J gene end by 8 bases; junction bases not matched to a gene: 5. The DNA for the CDR3 is TGCAGCGTACGGACAGGGTACGGCTACACCTTC. It is translated as CSVRTGYGYTF.

The gene calls are TRBV19 and TRBJ1-3, with no clear D. The ends were cut back, 7 bases at V and 4 bases at J, with 5 bases in the middle. The CDR3 has 11 residues. Germline assignment: CDR1 LNHDA and CDR2 SQIVND (reference sequence). CDR3 sequence: CASIKGNTIYF. CDR3 in DNA: TGTGCCAGTATCAAAGGAAACACCATATATTTT. Looking up the rest from reference TRBV19 and TRBJ1-3 gives the full variable domain: DGGITQSPKYLFRKEGQNVTLSCEQNLNHDAMYWYRQDPGQGLRLIYYSQIVNDFQKGDIAEGYSVSREKKESFPLTVTSAQKNPTAFYLCASIKGNTIYFGEGSWLTVV.

The genes are TRBV5-1 and TRBJ1-3, with a possible D match to TRBD1 (6 bases). CDR1 is SGHRS, CDR2 YFSETQ, per germline. This CDR3 has 16 residues. V lost 3 bases, J lost 0 bases, and 13 bases lay in between. CDR3: CASSSGTHPSGNTIYF. The CDR3 DNA is TGCGCCAGCAGCTCCGGGACACATCCCTCTGGAAACACCATATATTTT.

The rearrangement links TRBV10-3 to TRBJ2-7, with 10 bases that match TRBD1. This CDR3 has 16 residues. Germline V lookup: CDR1 ENHRY, CDR2 SYGVKD. V shed 5 bases, J shed 2 bases, and the junction held 9 bases outside the gene matches. The CDR3 sequence is CAISPHPGQGTYEQYF. Written as DNA, the CDR3 is TGTGCCATCAGTCCACACCCGGGACAGGGGACCTACGAGCAGTACTTC.

This clonotype was detected a few times. V gene TRBV6-1 combines with J gene TRBJ2-4; 7 bases fit TRBD1. CDR1 is MNHNS, CDR2 SASEGT, per germline. CDR3 size: 13 residues. With V trimmed by 5 bases and J by 5 bases, 3 bases remained unmatched. The CDR3 region has the DNA TGTGCCAGCAGTAAGGGGACAGAAAACATTCAGTACTTC. Translating gives CASSKGTENIQYF.

This clonotype was detected only a few times. The chain carries TRBV9 and TRBJ1-1; tentatively, D is TRBD1 (5 bases). CDR3 length: 13 residues. The V end was cut by 0 bases, the J end by 5 bases, with 8 bases between. Germline CDR1 is SGDLS and CDR2 is YYNGEE. In DNA, the CDR3 is TGTGCCAGCAGCGTAGTGGGGCGGACTGAAGCTTTCTTT. It translates to CASSVVGRTEAFF.

This clonotype appeared a few times. V gene TRBV12-3 or TRBV12-4 combines with J gene TRBJ2-3; 14 bases align to TRBD2. V lost 1 base and J lost 4; bases outside the gene matches: 7. The CDR3 covers 18 residues. DNA of the CDR3: TGTGCCAGCAGTTTAGGAGGACTAGCGGGGGGAAGGTCAGATACGCAGTATTTT. Its translation is CASSLGGLAGGRSDTQYF.

This clonotype occurred a few times. The chain recombines TRBV5-1 with TRBJ2-1; TRBD2 might be the D (5 bases). Trimming removed 7 bases from V and 2 bases from J, with 13 bases in between. The germline V gene encodes CDR1 SGHRS and CDR2 YFSETQ. This CDR3 region has 14 residues. The CDR3 spells CASWASGTYNEQFF. As DNA, the CDR3 is TGCGCCAGCTGGGCTTCGGGGACCTACAATGAGCAGTTCTTC.

Ten or more counts support this clonotype. The J gene is TRBJ2-3, the V gene TRBV6-2 or TRBV6-3; 12 nucleotides agree with TRBD2. This CDR3 spans 15 amino acids. CDR1 and CDR2 from the germline V gene are MNHEY and SVGEGT. V lost 4 bases and J lost 8; bases outside the gene matches: 7. The CDR3, as DNA: TGTGCCAGCAGTTCATCTAGCGGGGGGGCCGTTACGCAGTATTTT. This translates into CASSSSSGGAVTQYF.

Ten or more counts support this clonotype. V usage is TRBV9 and J usage is TRBJ1-3; no definite D call. Trimming left V 3 bases short and J 8 bases short, with 12 bases between. This CDR3 contains 13 residues. Germline V gene sequence: CDR1 SGDLS, CDR2 YYNGEE. CDR3: CASSERAWDTIYF. The CDR3 nucleotides are TGTGCCAGCAGCGAGAGGGCTTGGGACACCATATATTTT.

This clonotype was recorded many times. This rearrangement joins TRBV4-2 to TRBJ2-1; D call uncertain. CDR3 size: 15 residues. The germline V gene encodes CDR1 LGHNA and CDR2 YNFKEQ. The V gene lost 1 base and the J gene lost 2 bases, with 9 bases spanning the gap. The CDR3 sequence is CASSQAPMAYNEQFF. The CDR3 nucleotides are TGTGCCAGCAGCCAAGCCCCCATGGCCTACAATGAGCAGTTCTTC.